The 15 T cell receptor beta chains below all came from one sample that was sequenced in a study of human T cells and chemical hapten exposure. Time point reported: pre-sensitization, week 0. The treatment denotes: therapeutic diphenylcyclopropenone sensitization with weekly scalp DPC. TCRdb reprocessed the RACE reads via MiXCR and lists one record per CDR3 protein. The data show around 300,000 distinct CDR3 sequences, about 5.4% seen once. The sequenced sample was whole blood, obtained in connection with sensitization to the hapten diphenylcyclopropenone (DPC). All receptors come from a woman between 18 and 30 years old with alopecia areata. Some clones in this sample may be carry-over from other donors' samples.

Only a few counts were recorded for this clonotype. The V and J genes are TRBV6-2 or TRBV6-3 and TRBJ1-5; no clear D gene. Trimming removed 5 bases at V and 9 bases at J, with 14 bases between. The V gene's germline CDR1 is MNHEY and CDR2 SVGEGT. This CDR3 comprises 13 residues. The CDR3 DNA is TGTGCCAGCAGTCGGACGGGTACCGGGCCCCAGCATTTT. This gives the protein CASSRTGTGPQHF.

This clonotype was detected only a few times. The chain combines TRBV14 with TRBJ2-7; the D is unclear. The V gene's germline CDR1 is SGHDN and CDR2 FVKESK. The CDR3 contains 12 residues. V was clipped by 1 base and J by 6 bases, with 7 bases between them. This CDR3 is CASSQGLAEQYF. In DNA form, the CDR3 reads TGTGCCAGCAGCCAAGGACTTGCCGAGCAGTACTTC.

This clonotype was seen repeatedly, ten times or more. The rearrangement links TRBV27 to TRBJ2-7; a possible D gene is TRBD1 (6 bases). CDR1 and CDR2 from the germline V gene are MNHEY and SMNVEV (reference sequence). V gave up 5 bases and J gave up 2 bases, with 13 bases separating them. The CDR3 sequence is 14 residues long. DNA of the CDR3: TGTGCCAGCAGTCCCTGGACAGACCCCTACGAGCAGTACTTC. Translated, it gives CASSPWTDPYEQYF.

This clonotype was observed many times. The CDR3 reads CASSHSALSNEQFF. The CDR3 DNA follows: TGCGCCAGCAGCCACTCGGCGTTGTCCAATGAGCAGTTCTTC. V is TRBV4-3 and J is TRBJ2-1; D unresolved. This CDR3 has 14 amino acids. V was pared by 3 bases and J by 6 bases, with 12 bases between. The V gene's germline CDR1 is LGHNA and CDR2 YSLEER.

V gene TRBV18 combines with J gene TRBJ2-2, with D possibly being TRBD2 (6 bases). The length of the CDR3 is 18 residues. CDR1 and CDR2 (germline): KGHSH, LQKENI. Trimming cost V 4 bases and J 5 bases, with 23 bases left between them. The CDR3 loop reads CASSRRAGSAARTGELFF. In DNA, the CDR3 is TGTGCCAGCTCACGTAGAGCGGGTTCCGCTGCGAGGACCGGGGAGCTGTTTTTT. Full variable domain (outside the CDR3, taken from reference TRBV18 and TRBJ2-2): NAGVMQNPRHLVRRRGQEARLRCSPMKGHSHVYWYRQLPEEGLKFMVYLQKENIIDESGMPKERFSAEFPKEGPSILRIQQVVRGDSAAYFCASSRRAGSAARTGELFFGEGSRLTVL.

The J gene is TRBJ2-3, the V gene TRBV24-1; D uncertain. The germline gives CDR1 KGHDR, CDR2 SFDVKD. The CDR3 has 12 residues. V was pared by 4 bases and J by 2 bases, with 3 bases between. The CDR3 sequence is CATSDHTDTQYF. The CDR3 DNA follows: TGTGCCACCAGTGACCACACAGATACGCAGTATTTT.

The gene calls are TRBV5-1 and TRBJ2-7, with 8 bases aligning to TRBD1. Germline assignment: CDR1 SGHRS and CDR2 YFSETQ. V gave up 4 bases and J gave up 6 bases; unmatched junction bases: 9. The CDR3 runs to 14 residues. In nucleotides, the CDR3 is TGCGCCAGCAGCCGCGGACAGGGAACCTCCGAGCAGTACTTC. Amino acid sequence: CASSRGQGTSEQYF.

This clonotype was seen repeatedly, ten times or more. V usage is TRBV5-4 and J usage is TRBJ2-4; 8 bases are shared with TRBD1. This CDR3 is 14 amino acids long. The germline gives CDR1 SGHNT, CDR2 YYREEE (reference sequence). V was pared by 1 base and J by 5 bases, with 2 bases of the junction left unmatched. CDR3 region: CASSLQGAENIQYF. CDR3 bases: TGTGCCAGCAGCTTGCAGGGGGCTGAAAACATTCAGTACTTC.

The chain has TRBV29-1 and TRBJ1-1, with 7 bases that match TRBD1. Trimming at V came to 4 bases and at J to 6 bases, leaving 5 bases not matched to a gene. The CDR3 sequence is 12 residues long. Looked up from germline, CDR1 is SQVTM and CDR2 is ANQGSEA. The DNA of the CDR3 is TGCAGCGTTGTCAGACAGGGAGCTGAAGCTTTCTTT. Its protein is CSVVRQGAEAFF.

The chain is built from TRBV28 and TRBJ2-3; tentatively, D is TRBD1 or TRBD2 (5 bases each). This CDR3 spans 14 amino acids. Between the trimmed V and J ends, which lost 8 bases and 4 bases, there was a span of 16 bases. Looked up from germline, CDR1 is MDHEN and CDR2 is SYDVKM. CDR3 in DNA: TGTGCCAGCGCCGGGACCGACGAGGCAGATACGCAGTATTTT. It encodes CASAGTDEADTQYF.

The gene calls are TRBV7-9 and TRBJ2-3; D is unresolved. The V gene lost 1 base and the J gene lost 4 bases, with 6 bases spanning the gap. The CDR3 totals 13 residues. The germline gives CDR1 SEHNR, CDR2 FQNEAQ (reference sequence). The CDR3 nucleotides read TGTGCCAGCAGCTTAGATGGTCCAGATACGCAGTATTTT. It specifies CASSLDGPDTQYF.

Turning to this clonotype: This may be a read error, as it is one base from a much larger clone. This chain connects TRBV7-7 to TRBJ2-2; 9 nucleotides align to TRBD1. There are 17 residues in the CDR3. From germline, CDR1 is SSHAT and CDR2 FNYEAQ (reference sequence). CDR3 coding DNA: TGTGCTAGCAGCTTAACAGGGAACAGGGGGCGAGCCGGGGAGCTGTTTTTT. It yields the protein CASSLTGNRGRAGELFF. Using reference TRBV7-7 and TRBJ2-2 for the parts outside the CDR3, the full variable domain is GAGVSQSPRYKVTKRGQDVTLRCDPISSHATLYWYQQALGQGPEFLTYFNYEAQPDKSGLPSDRFSAERPEGSISTLTIQRTEQRDSAMYRCASSLTGNRGRAGELFFGEGSRLTVL.

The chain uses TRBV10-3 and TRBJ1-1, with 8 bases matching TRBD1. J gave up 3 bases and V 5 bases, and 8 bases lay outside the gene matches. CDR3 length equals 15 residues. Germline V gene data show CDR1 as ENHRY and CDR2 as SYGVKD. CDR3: CAISLMQGAHTEAFF. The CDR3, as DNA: TGTGCCATCAGTTTAATGCAGGGGGCACACACTGAAGCTTTCTTT.

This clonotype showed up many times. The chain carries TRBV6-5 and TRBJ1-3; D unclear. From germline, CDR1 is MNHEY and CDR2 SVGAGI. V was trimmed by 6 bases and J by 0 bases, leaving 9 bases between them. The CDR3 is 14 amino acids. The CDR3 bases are TGTGCCAGCAGGGACGGTGACTCTGGAAACACCATATATTTT. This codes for CASRDGDSGNTIYF.

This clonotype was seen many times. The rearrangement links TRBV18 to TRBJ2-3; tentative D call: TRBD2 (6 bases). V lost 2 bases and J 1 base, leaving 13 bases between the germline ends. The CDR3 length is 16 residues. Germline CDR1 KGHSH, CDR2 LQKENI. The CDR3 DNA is TGTGCCAGCTCACCAGTCAATGGAGGGGGCACAGATACGCAGTATTTT. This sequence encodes CASSPVNGGGTDTQYF.